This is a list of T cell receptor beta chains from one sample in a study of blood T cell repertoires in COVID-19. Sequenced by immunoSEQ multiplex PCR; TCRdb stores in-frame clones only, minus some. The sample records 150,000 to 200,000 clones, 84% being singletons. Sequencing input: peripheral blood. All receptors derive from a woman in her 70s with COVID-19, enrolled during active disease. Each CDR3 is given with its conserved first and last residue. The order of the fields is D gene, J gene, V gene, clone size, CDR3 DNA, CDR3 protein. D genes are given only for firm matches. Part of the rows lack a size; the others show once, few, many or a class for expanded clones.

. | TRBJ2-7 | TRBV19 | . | TGTGCCAGTAGTGTCCTGACAGGATACGAGCAGTACTTC | CASSVLTGYEQYF
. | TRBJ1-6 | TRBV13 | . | TGTGCCAGCAGGAAGGGTACAGGGCCAGGAAGAGATTCACCCCTCCACTTT | CASRKGTGPGRDSPLHF
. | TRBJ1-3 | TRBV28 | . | TGTGCCAGCAGCTCCCCCTCGGGGTGGGGGCAAGGAAACACCATATATTTT | CASSSPSGWGQGNTIYF
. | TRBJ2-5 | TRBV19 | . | TGTGCCAGTAATAAGGAGGGACAGACCCAGTACTTC | CASNKEGQTQYF
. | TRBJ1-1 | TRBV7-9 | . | TGTGCCAGCACCTCACAGGGGAACACTGAAGCTTTCTTT | CASTSQGNTEAFF
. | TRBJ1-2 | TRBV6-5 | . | TGTGCCAGCAGTCTTACAGGTCCTAACTATGGCTACACCTTC | CASSLTGPNYGYTF
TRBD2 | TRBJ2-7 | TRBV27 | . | TGTGCCAGCAGTTTAAAGTCTAGCGGGAGTGGGCAACGCTCCTACGAGCAGTACTTC | CASSLKSSGSGQRSYEQYF
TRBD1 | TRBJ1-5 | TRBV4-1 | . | TGCGCCAGCAGCCAGGGGGGACAGCTCCTCAATCAGCCCCAGCATTTT | CASSQGGQLLNQPQHF
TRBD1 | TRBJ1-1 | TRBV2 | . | TGTGCCAGCAAGGGACAGCGAAACACTGAAGCTTTCTTT | CASKGQRNTEAFF
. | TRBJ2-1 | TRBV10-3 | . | TGTGCCACATCTAGCGTCAGTGAGCAGTTCTTC | CATSSVSEQFF
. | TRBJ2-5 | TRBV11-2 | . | TGTGCCAGCACCCAAGGGGGAGAGACCCAGTACTTC | CASTQGGETQYF
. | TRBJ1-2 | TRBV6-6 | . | TGTGCCAGCAGTTCGCGGAGCTATGGCTACACCTTC | CASSSRSYGYTF
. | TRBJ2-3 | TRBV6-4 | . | TGTGCCAGCAGTGATCGGGGGATCACAGATACGCAGTATTTT | CASSDRGITDTQYF
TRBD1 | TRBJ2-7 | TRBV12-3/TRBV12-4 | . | TGTGCCAGCAGGGCGACAGGGGCCTACGAGCAGTACTTC | CASRATGAYEQYF
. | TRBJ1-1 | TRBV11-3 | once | TGTGCCAGTAGCTCGGGGGGCAGCCCTGAAGCTTTCTTT | CASSSGGSPEAFF
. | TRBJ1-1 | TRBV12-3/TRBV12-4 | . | TGCGCCAGCAGTTTTGTATCAGGGTCTGAAGCTTTCTTT | CASSFVSGSEAFF
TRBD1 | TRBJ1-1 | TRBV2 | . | TGTGCCAGCAGTCGACAGGGAAACATGAACACTGAAGCTTTCTTT | CASSRQGNMNTEAFF
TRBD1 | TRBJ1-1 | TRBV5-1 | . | TGCGCCAGCAGCTTGGCAGGCGGACAGGGGGCGAGGGTCGCTGAAGCTTTCTTT | CASSLAGGQGARVAEAFF
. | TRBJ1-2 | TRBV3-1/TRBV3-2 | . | TGTGCCAGCAGCCAAGGGCAGGCTGGTGGCTACACCTTC | CASSQGQAGGYTF
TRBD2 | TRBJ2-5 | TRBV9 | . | TGTGCCAGCAGCGTGGCCGTTAGCGGGAGTATGGAGACCCAGTACTTC | CASSVAVSGSMETQYF
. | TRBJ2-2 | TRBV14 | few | TGTGCCAGCAGCCAAGATCTAGGACGGACAGGGGAGCTGTTTTTT | CASSQDLGRTGELFF
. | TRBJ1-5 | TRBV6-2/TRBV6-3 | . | TGTGCCAGCAGTTACTCCACAGGGACACAGCCCCAGCATTTT | CASSYSTGTQPQHF
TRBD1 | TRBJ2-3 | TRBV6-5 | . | TGTGCCAGCAGGGGTATAGGACAGGGGACAGATACGCAGTATTTT | CASRGIGQGTDTQYF
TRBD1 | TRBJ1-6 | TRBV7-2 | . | TGTGCCAGCAGCATCAGGACAGGGCCGAGCTCCTATAATTCACCCCTCCACTTT | CASSIRTGPSSYNSPLHF
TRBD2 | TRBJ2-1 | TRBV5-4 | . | TGTGCCAGCAGCGACGCCGGGACTAGGCACAATGAGCAGTTCTTC | CASSDAGTRHNEQFF
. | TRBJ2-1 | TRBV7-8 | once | TGTGCCAGCAGCTTAAACCGCGGGGTGGGGAATGAGCAGTTCTTC | CASSLNRGVGNEQFF
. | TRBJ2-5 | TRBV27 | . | TGTGCCAGCGGACCGAAGGGGAACCAAGAGACCCAGTACTTC | CASGPKGNQETQYF
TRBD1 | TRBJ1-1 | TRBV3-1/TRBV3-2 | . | TGTGCCAGCAGCCGGACAGGGGGAGGAACTGAAGCTTTCTTT | CASSRTGGGTEAFF
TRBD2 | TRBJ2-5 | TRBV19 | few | TGTGCCAGTAGGGAGCGGGAGGGCTTGGGAGAGACCCAGTACTTC | CASREREGLGETQYF
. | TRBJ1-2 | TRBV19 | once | TGCGCCAGTTCCGGAGCAAGGGGCTATGGCTACACCTTC | CASSGARGYGYTF
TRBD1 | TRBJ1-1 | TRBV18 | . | TGTGCCAGCTCTCAAGAACAGGGGACAGCTTTCTTT | CASSQEQGTAFF
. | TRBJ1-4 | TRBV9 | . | TGTGCCAGCAGCCGAGAGGAGGAAAAACTGTTTTTT | CASSREEEKLFF
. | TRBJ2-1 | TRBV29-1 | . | TGCAGCCGAAAGGCGCGTACGACGGGCTCCTACAATGAGCAGTTCTTC | CSRKARTTGSYNEQFF
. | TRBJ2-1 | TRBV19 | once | TGTGCCAGTAGTAAAATATTGGGGGGGGCTCTTTACAATGAGCAGTTCTTC | CASSKILGGALYNEQFF
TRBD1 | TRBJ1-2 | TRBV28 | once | TGTGCCAGCAGTTTAGAGGACAGGGAAGCCTATGGCTACACCTTC | CASSLEDREAYGYTF
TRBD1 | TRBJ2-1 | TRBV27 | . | TGTGCCAGCAGTTATAGGGACAGGGGGAATGAGCAGTTCTTC | CASSYRDRGNEQFF
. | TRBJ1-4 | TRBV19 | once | TGTGCCAGTAGTTCACACGAAAAACTGTTTTTT | CASSSHEKLFF
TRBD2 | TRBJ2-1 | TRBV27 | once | TGTGCCAGCAGGGATAGCGGGGGCTCATACAATGAGCAGTTCTTC | CASRDSGGSYNEQFF
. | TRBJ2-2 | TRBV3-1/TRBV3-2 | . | TGTGCCAGCAGCCAAGATGGCCAGGGAAAAAGAGGCGGGGAGCTGTTTTTT | CASSQDGQGKRGGELFF
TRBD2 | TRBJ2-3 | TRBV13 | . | TGTGCCAGCAGCTTGGGAGCGGAGCGGGGCGGCACAGATACGCAGTATTTT | CASSLGAERGGTDTQYF
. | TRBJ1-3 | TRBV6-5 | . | TGTGCCGTCTTACAGGCAACTGGAAACACCATATATTTT | CAVLQATGNTIYF
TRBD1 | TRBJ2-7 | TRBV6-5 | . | TGTGCCAGCAGTTACTATCAGGGGGTAACGGACGAGCAGTACTTC | CASSYYQGVTDEQYF
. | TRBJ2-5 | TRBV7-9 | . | TGTGCCAGCAGCCAACAGAAAGAGACCCAGTACTTC | CASSQQKETQYF
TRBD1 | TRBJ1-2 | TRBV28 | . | TGTGCCAGCAGTGTCTCTCGGACAGGTGGGAGCTATGGCTACACCTTC | CASSVSRTGGSYGYTF
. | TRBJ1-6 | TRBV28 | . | TGTGCCAGCAGCACGGGATCCATAAGGCCCCTCCACTTT | CASSTGSIRPLHF
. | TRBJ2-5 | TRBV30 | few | TGTGCCTGGAGTGCCTCAACAGGGACGGAGACCCAGTACTTC | CAWSASTGTETQYF
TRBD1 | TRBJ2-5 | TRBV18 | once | TGTGCCAGCTCAACAATGACAGGGATATTGGAGACCCAGTACTTC | CASSTMTGILETQYF
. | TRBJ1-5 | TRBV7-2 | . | TGTGCCAGCAGCTTAGATCAGGGTATGGTTCAGCCCCAGCATTTT | CASSLDQGMVQPQHF
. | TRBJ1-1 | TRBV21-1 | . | TGTGCCAGCTGGGGCAGGCCCACTGAAGCTTTCTTT | CASWGRPTEAFF
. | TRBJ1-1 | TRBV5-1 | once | TGCGCCAGCAGCTCGAAGGTTAGGGGCGCAACTGAAGCTTTCTTT | CASSSKVRGATEAFF